This TCR beta chain was observed in a study of T cell responses to AZD1222 COVID-19 vaccine (dated by TCRdb to about 2021). About the investigation overall: AZD1222 recipients with second doses at about 4 weeks or about 12 weeks were pooled, because spike-specific TCR depth and breadth did not differ between schedules. TCR sequencing covered 230 to 250 trial participants: 200 to 220 given two doses of AZD1222 and 26 given two doses of MenACWY control vaccine. Trial participants were enrolled by age into subgroups of 18-55, 56-69 and 70-plus years, and about 150, 27 and 61 TCR-sequenced participants, respectively, were included in these subgroups.

The CDR3 regions of human TCRbeta chains were analyzed by immunosequencing. Per the original workflow: Repertoire TCRs were matched against a reference library of SARS-CoV-2-specific TCRs generated with the MIRA antigen-specificity platform. Breadth was defined as the fraction of unique TCRs that were SARS-CoV-2-associated, and depth was defined as the fraction of total T cells that were SARS-CoV-2-associated. Using the MIRA data, every spike-specific TCR was mapped to the spike region that the TCR reacted to and assigned to either a CD4 or a CD8 class. Log10-transformed breadth and depth values were compared by one-way ANOVA with Sidak's multiple comparisons tests. TCRdb retrieved this table from immuneACCESS and kept in-frame rearrangements only. Not all clones are present; in checked studies, unresolved V genes account for under half, and no reason is known for the remainder. V and J calls and clone size are those listed in that table; D and trimming were worked out from the DNA. In this sample the table shows roughly 77,000 clones, 85% to 95% of which occur a single time. Approximately 5.2% of the sample is in the top ten clones.

A note on this clone: Its antigen has not been determined. Base qualities are not provided; no much larger clone lies one nucleotide away.

The time point label of this sample denotes: baseline before first vaccination. Samples from vaccinated people were obtained from the UK trials COV001 and COV002, which included a single-blind randomized controlled phase 2/3 trial of AZD1222 (ChAdOx1 nCoV-19) in healthy adults. For TCRbeta chain sequencing, PBMC samples were collected from trial participants at day 0 and at day 28 after the second dose. Spanning cysteine to phenylalanine, the CDR3 consists of 15 amino acids. Just the 45-base CDR3 DNA is kept, in frame starting at base 1. CDR1 and CDR2 are read off the germline V gene as SGHRS and YFSETQ. V is reduced by 0 bases and J by 3 bases, leaving a spacing of 12 bases between them. What the research found in general, with its limitations: Most participants were white British and females outnumbered males, and the authors suggested that clonal diversity may have been underestimated. Reportedly, close to half of the unique spike-specific TCRs recognized epitopes lying outside the regions that are mutated in the B.1.351 and B.1.1.7 variants. The 56-69-year group was small, and its depth increase did not reach significance, likely because of low power. After two AZD1222 doses, spike-specific TCR breadth and depth were significantly higher than at day 0 and than in MenACWY recipients. Conclusions about previously exposed vaccinees are limited, since just five or six AZD1222 recipients were seropositive for SARS-CoV-2 at baseline. Because no samples from the day 14 peak response were available, repertoires could be characterized only after the peak T cell response. CD4 TCRs associated with the vaccine covered the entire spike protein, and the dominant responses were in regions 160-218 and 743-854.

The V gene is TRBV5-1 and the J gene is TRBJ1-1; tentative D gene TRBD1, with 6 bases matching. This sequence originates from an adult in good health. The specimen comprised peripheral blood, sampled on day 0 of AZD1222 vaccination. The CDR3 loop reads CASSLVGGQDTEAFF. The sequence in DNA is TGCGCCAGCAGCTTGGTGGGGGGGCAGGACACTGAAGCTTTCTTT. With all but the CDR3 taken from the reference TRBV5-1 and TRBJ1-1 genes, the full variable domain is: KAGVTQTPRYLIKTRGQQVTLSCSPISGHRSVSWYQQTPGQGLQFLFEYFSETQRNKGNFPGRFSGRQFSNSRSEMNVSTLELGDSALYLCASSLVGGQDTEAFFGQGTRLTVV.